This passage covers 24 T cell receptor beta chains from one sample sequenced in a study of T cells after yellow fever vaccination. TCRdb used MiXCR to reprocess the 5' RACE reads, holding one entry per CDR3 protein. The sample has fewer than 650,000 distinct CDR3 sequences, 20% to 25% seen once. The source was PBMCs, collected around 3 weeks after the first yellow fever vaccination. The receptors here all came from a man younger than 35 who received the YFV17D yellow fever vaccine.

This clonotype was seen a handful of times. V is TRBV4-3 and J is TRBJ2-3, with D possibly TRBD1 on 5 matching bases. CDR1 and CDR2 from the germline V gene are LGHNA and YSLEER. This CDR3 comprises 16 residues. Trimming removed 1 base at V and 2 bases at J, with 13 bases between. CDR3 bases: TGCGCCAGCAGCCAAGTCCCAGGGTTCACCACAGATACGCAGTATTTT. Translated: CASSQVPGFTTDTQYF.

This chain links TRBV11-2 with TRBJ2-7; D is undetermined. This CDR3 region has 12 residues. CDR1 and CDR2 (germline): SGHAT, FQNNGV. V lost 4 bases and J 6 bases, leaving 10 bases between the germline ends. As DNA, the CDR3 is TGTGCCAGCAGCTACCACGGCTCCGAGCAGTACGTC. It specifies CASSYHGSEQYV.

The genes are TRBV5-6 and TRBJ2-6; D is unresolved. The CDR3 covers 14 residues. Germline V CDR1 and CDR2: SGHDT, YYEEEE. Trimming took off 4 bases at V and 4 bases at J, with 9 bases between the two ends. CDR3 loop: CASSPVVGANVLTF. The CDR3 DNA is TGTGCCAGCAGCCCTGTTGTGGGGGCCAACGTCCTGACTTTC.

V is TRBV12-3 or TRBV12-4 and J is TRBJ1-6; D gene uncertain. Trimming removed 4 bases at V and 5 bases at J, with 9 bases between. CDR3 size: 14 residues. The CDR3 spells CASSWRTNNSPLHF. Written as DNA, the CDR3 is TGTGCCAGCAGTTGGCGGACTAATAATTCACCCCTCCACTTT.

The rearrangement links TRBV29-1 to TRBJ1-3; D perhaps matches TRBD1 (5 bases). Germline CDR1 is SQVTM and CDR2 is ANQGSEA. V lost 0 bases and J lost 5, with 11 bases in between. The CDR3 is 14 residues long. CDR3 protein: CSVEDRGYRNTIYF. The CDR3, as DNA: TGCAGCGTTGAAGATCGGGGGTACAGAAACACCATATATTTT.

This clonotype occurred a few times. The CDR3 DNA reads as TGTGCCAGCAGCCATGGGAGGGTCGGCTCTGGAAACACCATATATTTT. This gives the protein CASSHGRVGSGNTIYF. This chain uses TRBV3-1 with TRBJ1-3; D uncertain. This CDR3 comprises 16 residues. V was pared by 3 bases and J by 0 bases, with 12 bases between. The germline CDR1 and CDR2 sequences are LGHDT and YNNKEL (reference sequence).

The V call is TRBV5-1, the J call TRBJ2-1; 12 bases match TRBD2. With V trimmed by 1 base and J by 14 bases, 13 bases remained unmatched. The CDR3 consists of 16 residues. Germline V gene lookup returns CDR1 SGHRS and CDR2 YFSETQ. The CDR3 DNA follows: TGCGCCAGCAGCTTGTTCTCGGCTAGCGGGGGGGCCTTAAAGTTCTTC. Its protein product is CASSLFSASGGALKFF.

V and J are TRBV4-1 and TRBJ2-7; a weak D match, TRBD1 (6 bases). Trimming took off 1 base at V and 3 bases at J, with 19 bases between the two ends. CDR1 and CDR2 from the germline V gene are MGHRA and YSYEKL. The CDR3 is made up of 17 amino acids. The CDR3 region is CASSQGTQGQGNYEQYF. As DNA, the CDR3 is TGCGCCAGCAGCCAAGGGACCCAGGGGCAAGGGAACTACGAGCAGTACTTC.

CDR3 sequence reads: CASSRGPLFNEQFF. The CDR3 DNA reads TGTGCCAGCAGCAGGGGGCCCTTGTTCAATGAGCAGTTCTTC. The chain has TRBV6-1 and TRBJ2-1; 8 bases are shared with TRBD1. Trimming took 6 bases from V and 6 from J; bases not matched to a gene: 7. The germline V gene has CDR1 MNHNS and CDR2 SASEGT. This CDR3 contains 14 residues.

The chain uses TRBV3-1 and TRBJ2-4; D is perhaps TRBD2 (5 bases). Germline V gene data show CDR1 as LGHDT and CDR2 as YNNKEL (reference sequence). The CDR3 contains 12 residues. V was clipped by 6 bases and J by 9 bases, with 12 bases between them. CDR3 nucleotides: TGTGCCAGCAGTCTGGACGGACTCATTCAGTACTTC. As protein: CASSLDGLIQYF.

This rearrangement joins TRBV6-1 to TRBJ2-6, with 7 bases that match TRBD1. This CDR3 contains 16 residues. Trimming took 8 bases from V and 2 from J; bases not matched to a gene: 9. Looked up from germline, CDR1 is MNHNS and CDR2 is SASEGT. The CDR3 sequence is CASGNRGRTGANVLTF. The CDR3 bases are TGTGCCAGCGGGAACAGGGGCAGGACTGGGGCCAACGTCCTGACTTTC.

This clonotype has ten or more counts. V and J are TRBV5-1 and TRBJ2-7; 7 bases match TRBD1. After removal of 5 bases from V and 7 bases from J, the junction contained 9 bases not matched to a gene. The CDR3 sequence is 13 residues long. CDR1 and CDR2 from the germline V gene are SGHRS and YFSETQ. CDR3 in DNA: TGCGCCAGCAGTCGTACAGGGGATCGGGAGCAGTACGTC. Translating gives CASSRTGDREQYV.

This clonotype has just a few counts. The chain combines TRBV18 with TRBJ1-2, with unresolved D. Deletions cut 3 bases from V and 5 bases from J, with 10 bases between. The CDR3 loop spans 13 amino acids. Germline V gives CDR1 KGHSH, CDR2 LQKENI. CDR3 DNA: TGTGCCAGCTCACCCACCACCCGATATGGCTACACCTTC. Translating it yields CASSPTTRYGYTF.

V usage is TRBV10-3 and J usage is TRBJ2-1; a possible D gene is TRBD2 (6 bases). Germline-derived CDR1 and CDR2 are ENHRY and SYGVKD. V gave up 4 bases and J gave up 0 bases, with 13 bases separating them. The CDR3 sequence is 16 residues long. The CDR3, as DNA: TGTGCCATCAGTGGGCCGTTGGGGGGCTCCTACAATGAGCAGTTCTTC. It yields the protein CAISGPLGGSYNEQFF.

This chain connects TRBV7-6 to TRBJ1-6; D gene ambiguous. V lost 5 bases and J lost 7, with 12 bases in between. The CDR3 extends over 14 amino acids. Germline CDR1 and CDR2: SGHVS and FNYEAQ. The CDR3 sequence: CASSQHLSNSPLHF. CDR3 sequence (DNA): TGTGCCAGCAGCCAGCATTTGAGCAATTCACCCCTCCACTTT.

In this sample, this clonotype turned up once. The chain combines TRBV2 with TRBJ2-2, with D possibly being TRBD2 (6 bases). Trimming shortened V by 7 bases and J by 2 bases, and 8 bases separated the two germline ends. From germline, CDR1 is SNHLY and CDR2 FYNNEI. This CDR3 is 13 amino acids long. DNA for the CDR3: TGTGCCAGCAAGGAGGGAAACACCGGGGAGCTGTTTTTT. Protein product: CASKEGNTGELFF.

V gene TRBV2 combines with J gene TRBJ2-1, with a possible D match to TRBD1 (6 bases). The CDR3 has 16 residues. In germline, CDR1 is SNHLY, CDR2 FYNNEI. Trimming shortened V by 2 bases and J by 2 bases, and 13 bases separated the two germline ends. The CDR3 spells CASSESTGMAYNEQFF. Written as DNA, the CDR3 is TGTGCCAGCAGTGAAAGTACAGGGATGGCCTACAATGAGCAGTTCTTC. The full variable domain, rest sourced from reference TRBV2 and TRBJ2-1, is EPEVTQTPSHQVTQMGQEVILRCVPISNHLYFYWYRQILGQKVEFLVSFYNNEISEKSEIFDDQFSVERPDGSNFTLKIRSTKLEDSAMYFCASSESTGMAYNEQFFGPGTRLTVL.

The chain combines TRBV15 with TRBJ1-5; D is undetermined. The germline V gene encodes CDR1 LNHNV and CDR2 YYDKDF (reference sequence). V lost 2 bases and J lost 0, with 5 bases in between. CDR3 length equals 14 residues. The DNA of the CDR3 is TGTGCCACCAGCAGACAGGATAGCAATCAGCCCCAGCATTTT. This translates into CATSRQDSNQPQHF. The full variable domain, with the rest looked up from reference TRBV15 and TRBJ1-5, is DAMVIQNPRYQVTQFGKPVTLSCSQTLNHNVMYWYQQKSSQAPKLLFHYYDKDFNNEADTPDNFQSRRPNTSFCFLDIRSPGLGDTAMYLCATSRQDSNQPQHFGDGTRLSIL.

The chain's CDR3 is CATSDSSGGAYNEQFF. The CDR3 nucleotides are TGTGCCACCAGTGATTCGAGCGGGGGGGCTTACAATGAGCAGTTCTTC. The V call is TRBV24-1, the J call TRBJ2-1; 10 positions agree with TRBD2. Trimming removed 2 bases from V and 4 bases from J; junction bases left unmatched: 4. The CDR3 length is 16 residues. Germline V lookup: CDR1 KGHDR, CDR2 SFDVKD.

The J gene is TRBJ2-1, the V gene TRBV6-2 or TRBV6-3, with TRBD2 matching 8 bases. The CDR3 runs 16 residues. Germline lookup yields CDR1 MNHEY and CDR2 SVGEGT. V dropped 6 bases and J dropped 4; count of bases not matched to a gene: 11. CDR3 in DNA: TGTGCCAGCAGGACTATCAGCGGGGGCGTATACAATGAGCAGTTCTTC. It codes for CASRTISGGVYNEQFF.

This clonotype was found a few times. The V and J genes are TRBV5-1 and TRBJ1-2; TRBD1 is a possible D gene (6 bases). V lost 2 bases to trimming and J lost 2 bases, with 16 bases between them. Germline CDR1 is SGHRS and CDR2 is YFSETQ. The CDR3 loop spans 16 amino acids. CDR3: CASSFALTGINYGYTF. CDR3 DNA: TGCGCCAGCAGCTTCGCCCTAACAGGGATCAACTATGGCTACACCTTC.

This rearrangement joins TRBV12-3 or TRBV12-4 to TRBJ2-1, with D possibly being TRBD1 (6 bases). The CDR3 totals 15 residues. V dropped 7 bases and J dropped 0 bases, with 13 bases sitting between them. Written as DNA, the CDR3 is TGTGCCAGCATCGTGGACAGTAGCTCCTACAATGAGCAGTTCTTC. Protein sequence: CASIVDSSSYNEQFF.

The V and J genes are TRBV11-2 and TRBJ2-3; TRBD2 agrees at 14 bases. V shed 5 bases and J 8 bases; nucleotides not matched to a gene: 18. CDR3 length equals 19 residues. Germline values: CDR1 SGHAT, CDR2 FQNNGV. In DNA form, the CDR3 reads TGTGCCAGCAGCCCGTTGACTAGCGGGGGGGGGGCTTTTCGTAGTACGCAGTATTTT. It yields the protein CASSPLTSGGGAFRSTQYF. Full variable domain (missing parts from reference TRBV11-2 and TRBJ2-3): EAGVAQSPRYKIIEKRQSVAFWCNPISGHATLYWYQQILGQGPKLLIQFQNNGVVDDSQLPKDRFSAERLKGVDSTLKIQPAKLEDSAVYLCASSPLTSGGGAFRSTQYFGPGTRLTVL.

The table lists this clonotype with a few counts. The DNA of the CDR3 is TGTGCCAGCCGACTAGCGGGGGACTACGAGCAGTACGTC. This codes for CASRLAGDYEQYV. The genes are TRBV21-1 and TRBJ2-7; the table's D gene call, TRBD2, was not cross checked with the DNA. TRBV21-1 is marked as a pseudogene. This CDR3 region has 13 residues.